The 26 T cell receptor beta chains reported below all come from one sample, sequenced in a study of CD8 T cells in ankylosing spondylitis. TCRdb fed the 5' RACE reads into MiXCR, producing one record per CDR3 protein. The sample has roughly 220,000 distinct CDR3 sequences, about 11% seen once. Sequenced material: blood, either unsorted or a sorted T cell fraction (not recorded which). The receptors stem from a male donor with ankylosing spondylitis or in good health (not recorded which).

In regard to this clonotype: A read error may be the cause here, since a much bigger clone is one base away. The V and J genes are TRBV7-7 and TRBJ2-1; the D gene is possibly TRBD2 (6 bases). Per the germline V gene, CDR1 is SSHAT and CDR2 is FNYEAQ (reference sequence). The CDR3 covers 13 residues. The CDR3 region has the DNA TGTGCTAGCAGCTTAGCGGCGGACAATGAGCAGTTCTTC. Protein sequence: CASSLAADNEQFF.

This clonotype occurred a few times. The rearrangement uses TRBV19 and TRBJ2-7; tentative D call: TRBD2 (5 bases). Germline V lookup: CDR1 LNHDA, CDR2 SQIVND (reference sequence). This CDR3 region has 14 residues. V lost 0 bases and J 2 bases, leaving 8 bases between the germline ends. The CDR3 DNA sequence: TGTGCCAGTAGTATAGATCGGGGTCCCTACGAGCAGTACTTC. Protein product: CASSIDRGPYEQYF.

This clonotype was seen repeatedly, ten times or more. This rearrangement joins TRBV20-1 to TRBJ2-5, with D unclear. Trimming shortened V by 6 bases and J by 6 bases, and 11 bases separated the two germline ends. This CDR3 comprises 11 residues. Germline V gene data show CDR1 as DFQATT and CDR2 as SNEGSKA (reference sequence). The CDR3 DNA reads as TGCAGTGCCCGAATACTGCAGACCCAGTACTTC. It translates to CSARILQTQYF.

This clonotype was recorded a few times. The rearrangement joins TRBV7-9 to TRBJ2-6; D is possibly TRBD1 or TRBD2 (5 bases each). The CDR3 is 15 residues long. The V end was cut by 2 bases, the J end by 2 bases, with 7 bases between. CDR1 is SEHNR, CDR2 FQNEAQ, per germline (reference sequence). The CDR3 sequence: CASSLLGAGANVLTF. In DNA, the CDR3 is TGTGCCAGCAGCTTACTGGGGGCTGGGGCCAACGTCCTGACTTTC.

This clonotype was seen ten or more times. The genes are TRBV6-1 and TRBJ1-1; 9 bases align to TRBD1. Losses at the gene ends were 3 bases for V and 2 bases for J; bases not matched to a gene: 4. Germline V lookup: CDR1 MNHNS, CDR2 SASEGT. The CDR3 sequence is 15 residues long. CDR3 nucleotide sequence: TGTGCCAGCAGTGACCCACAGGGGGCCAACACTGAAGCTTTCTTT. Protein product: CASSDPQGANTEAFF.

There are a few counts of this clonotype. The CDR3: CASSILNQETQYF. For the CDR3, the DNA is TGCGCCAGCAGTATCTTAAACCAAGAGACCCAGTACTTC. V and J are TRBV5-1 and TRBJ2-5; D gene unclear. CDR1 SGHRS and CDR2 YFSETQ come from the germline V gene. V shed 5 bases and J shed 0 bases, with 8 bases lying between them. This CDR3 region has 13 residues.

In its sample, this clonotype was seen many times. V gene TRBV5-1 combines with J gene TRBJ2-7; no reliable D call. V gave up 0 bases and J gave up 3 bases, with 13 bases separating them. Germline CDR1 is SGHRS and CDR2 is YFSETQ. The CDR3 extends over 15 amino acids. CDR3 residues: CASSLGFEMNYEQYF. Written as DNA, the CDR3 is TGCGCCAGCAGCTTGGGGTTTGAAATGAACTACGAGCAGTACTTC.

The table lists this clonotype with many counts. J is TRBJ2-2 and V is TRBV6-4; D could derive from TRBD1 or TRBD2 (6 bases each). The ends were cut back, 6 bases at V and 6 bases at J, with 17 bases in the middle. There are 15 residues in the CDR3. Germline CDR1 is MRHNA and CDR2 is SNTAGT. Here the CDR3 reads CASSTTGGPSGELFF. The CDR3 coding sequence is TGTGCCAGCAGCACTACCGGGGGCCCCTCCGGGGAGCTGTTTTTT.

This clonotype was seen a handful of times. The V call is TRBV7-3, the J call TRBJ2-7; 11 nucleotides align to TRBD1. After removal of 0 bases from V and 2 bases from J, the junction contained 6 bases not matched to a gene. Germline CDR1 is SGHTA and CDR2 is FQGTGA. CDR3 length: 17 amino acids. The CDR3 sequence is CASSLTPGTGGTYEQYF. As DNA, the CDR3 is TGTGCCAGCAGCTTAACGCCCGGGACAGGGGGTACCTACGAGCAGTACTTC.

A word on this clonotype: This may be a read error, as it is one base from a much larger clone. V is TRBV29-1 and J is TRBJ1-2; 7 bases are shared with TRBD1. The CDR3 sequence is 12 residues long. V lost 6 bases, J lost 12 bases, and 13 bases stayed unmatched. The germline V gene has CDR1 SQVTM and CDR2 ANQGSEA. The CDR3 spells CSVEQGRRGDTF. For the CDR3, the DNA is TGCAGCGTAGAACAGGGGCGGAGAGGCGACACCTTC.

V is TRBV25-1 and J is TRBJ1-5; 10 bases fit TRBD1. Germline V CDR1 and CDR2: MGHDK, SYGVNS. This CDR3 contains 16 residues. V lost 5 bases and J lost 4; bases outside the gene matches: 8. CDR3 in amino acids: CASSPAGQGGNQPQHF. Written as DNA, the CDR3 is TGTGCCAGCAGTCCAGCAGGACAGGGGGGGAATCAGCCCCAGCATTTT.

This clonotype was seen a handful of times. The chain uses TRBV19 and TRBJ1-5; 7 bases map to TRBD1. The CDR3 totals 14 residues. The V gene's germline CDR1 is LNHDA and CDR2 SQIVND (reference sequence). J was trimmed by 3 bases and V by 3 bases; bases with no gene match: 2. CDR3 DNA: TGTGCCAGTAGTATGGACAGGCTCAATCAGCCCCAGCATTTT. Its translation: CASSMDRLNQPQHF.

The chain is built from TRBV28 and TRBJ2-5; perhaps TRBD1 as D (6 bases). The CDR3 runs 14 residues. Trimming removed 5 bases at V and 4 bases at J, with 14 bases between. Germline CDR1 and CDR2: MDHEN and SYDVKM. CDR3 sequence (DNA): TGTGCCAGCAGTACCATGGACAGTCTAGAGACCCAGTACTTC. Amino acids: CASSTMDSLETQYF. The full variable domain, with the rest looked up from reference TRBV28 and TRBJ2-5, is DVKVTQSSRYLVKRTGEKVFLECVQDMDHENMFWYRQDPGLGLRLIYFSYDVKMKEKGDIPEGYSVSREKKERFSLILESASTNQTSMYLCASSTMDSLETQYFGPGTRLLVL.

This clonotype was seen many times. The chain couples TRBV15 to TRBJ2-5; 10 positions match TRBD2. The CDR3 is 14 amino acids. After removal of 1 base from V and 4 bases from J, the junction contained 0 bases not matched to a gene. CDR1 is LNHNV, CDR2 YYDKDF, per germline (reference sequence). CDR3 in DNA: TGTGCCACCAGCAGAGGACTAGCGGGAGAGACCCAGTACTTC. Amino acids: CATSRGLAGETQYF.

This clonotype showed up many times. The chain carries TRBV21-1 and TRBJ1-4; the D call TRBD1 from the table was never checked on the DNA. TRBV21-1 is a recognized pseudogene. This CDR3 spans 16 amino acids. The CDR3 loop is CASTADRDRSREKLFF. The DNA for the CDR3 is TGTGCCAGCACCGCCGACCGGGACAGGAGTAGGGAAAAACTGTTTTTT.

In this sample, this clonotype turned up many times. The gene calls are TRBV5-6 and TRBJ1-5, with TRBD1 matching over 7 bases. Germline values: CDR1 SGHDT, CDR2 YYEEEE. This CDR3 is built from 16 residues. The V segment lost 0 bases and the J segment 4 bases; nucleotides outside the gene matches: 7. The CDR3 DNA reads as TGTGCCAGCAGCTTGGTGGGACAGACTCCGAATCAGCCCCAGCATTTT. Amino acids: CASSLVGQTPNQPQHF. The full variable domain, rest sourced from reference TRBV5-6 and TRBJ1-5, is DAGVTQSPTHLIKTRGQQVTLRCSPKSGHDTVSWYQQALGQGPQFIFQYYEEEERQRGNFPDRFSGHQFPNYSSELNVNALLLGDSALYLCASSLVGQTPNQPQHFGDGTRLSIL.

V and J are TRBV12-3 or TRBV12-4 and TRBJ2-3, with unresolved D. V lost 10 bases and J 5 bases, leaving 10 bases between the germline ends. CDR3 length equals 11 residues. CDR3 residues: CANTYGDTQYF. Written as DNA, the CDR3 is TGTGCCAACACCTACGGAGATACGCAGTATTTT.

To note about this clonotype: This may be a read error: a much more frequent sequence differs by one nucleotide. The V and J genes are TRBV5-1 and TRBJ2-6; D is unresolved. Germline values: CDR1 SGHRS, CDR2 YFSETQ. The V end lost 1 base, the J end lost 0 bases, and 11 bases lay between the germline ends. The CDR3 loop spans 17 amino acids. The CDR3 sequence: CASSLRSSSSGANVLTF. Here the CDR3 DNA reads TGCGCCAGCAGCTTGAGAAGTAGCAGCTCTGGGGCCAACGTCCTGACTTTC.

This clonotype has a count of ten or more. The CDR3 region has the DNA TGTGCCAGCAGCTTGGGAGGAAAAAATGAGCAGTTCTTC. It codes for CASSLGGKNEQFF. The genes are TRBV7-8 and TRBJ2-1, with D possibly TRBD2 on 6 matching bases. CDR1 SGHVS and CDR2 FQNEAQ come from the germline V gene. The V and J ends lost 3 bases and 7 bases respectively, with 10 bases between them. The CDR3 covers 13 residues.

This clonotype was picked up many times. Here the CDR3 reads CASSQPTGPPYEQYF. The CDR3 nucleotides read TGTGCCAGCAGCCAACCCACAGGGCCCCCCTACGAGCAGTACTTC. V and J are TRBV4-2 and TRBJ2-7; TRBD1 is a possible D gene (6 bases). CDR1 is LGHNA, CDR2 YNFKEQ, per germline. The CDR3 is 15 residues long. The V end was cut by 2 bases, the J end by 2 bases, with 13 bases between.

This clonotype was picked up many times. The chain employs TRBV11-2 and TRBJ2-7, with D perhaps matching TRBD1 or TRBD2 (5 bases each). The CDR3 has 15 residues. Germline CDR1 is SGHAT and CDR2 is FQNNGV. Trimming removed 0 bases at V and 12 bases at J, with 21 bases between. The CDR3 DNA is TGTGCCAGCAGCTTAGATCTTCCCCCGGGACCGTTGTCGTACTTC. Protein product: CASSLDLPPGPLSYF.

This clonotype came up many times. The J gene is TRBJ2-7, the V gene TRBV29-1, with TRBD2 as a possible D gene (6 bases). CDR1 SQVTM and CDR2 ANQGSEA come from the germline V gene. The CDR3 covers 15 residues. The V end lost 2 bases, the J end lost 3 bases, and 17 bases lay between the germline ends. The CDR3 DNA reads as TGCAGCGTTGAACTTCGTCTGGGACTGAGCTACGAGCAGTACTTC. This encodes CSVELRLGLSYEQYF.

This clonotype has a count of ten or more. V gene TRBV20-1 combines with J gene TRBJ2-1; D not certain. Trimming left V 0 bases short and J 10 bases short, with 22 bases between. The CDR3 has 16 amino acids. The germline gives CDR1 DFQATT, CDR2 SNEGSKA (reference sequence). The CDR3: CSARDKSGAKVVEQFF. CDR3 DNA sequence: TGCAGTGCTAGAGATAAGTCCGGCGCTAAGGTTGTGGAGCAGTTCTTC.

To note about this clonotype: Compared with germline, one end of the junction differs, possibly owing to a read error. This sequence joins TRBV5-1 and TRBJ1-2, with TRBD1 matching 10 bases. Per the germline V gene, CDR1 is SGHRS and CDR2 is YFSETQ. This CDR3 spans 14 amino acids. CDR3 in DNA: TGCGCCAGCCGACCGGGACAGGGGAACTGTGGCTACACCTTC. Its translation is CASRPGQGNCGYTF. Filled out from reference TRBV5-1 and TRBJ1-2, the complete variable domain reads KAGVTQTPRYLIKTRGQQVTLSCSPISGHRSVSWYQQTPGQGLQFLFEYFSETQRNKGNFPGRFSGRQFSNSRSEMNVSTLELGDSALYLCASRPGQGNCGYTFGSGTRLTVV.

This clonotype appeared many times. The chain is built from TRBV6-1 and TRBJ1-1; no definite D call. Germline CDR1 and CDR2: MNHNS and SASEGT. The CDR3 runs 13 residues. Between the trimmed V and J ends, which lost 6 bases and 3 bases, there was a span of 11 bases. CDR3 coding DNA: TGTGCCAGCAGCCGCCGTGGAGACACTGAAGCTTTCTTT. Translation gives CASSRRGDTEAFF.

The chain combines TRBV20-1 with TRBJ1-5; unclear D gene. Germline CDR1 DFQATT, CDR2 SNEGSKA (reference sequence). V dropped 1 base and J dropped 3 bases, with 7 bases sitting between them. This CDR3 comprises 13 residues. This chain's CDR3 is CSARGRVNQPQHF. The CDR3 bases are TGCAGTGCTAGAGGGAGGGTCAATCAGCCCCAGCATTTT.